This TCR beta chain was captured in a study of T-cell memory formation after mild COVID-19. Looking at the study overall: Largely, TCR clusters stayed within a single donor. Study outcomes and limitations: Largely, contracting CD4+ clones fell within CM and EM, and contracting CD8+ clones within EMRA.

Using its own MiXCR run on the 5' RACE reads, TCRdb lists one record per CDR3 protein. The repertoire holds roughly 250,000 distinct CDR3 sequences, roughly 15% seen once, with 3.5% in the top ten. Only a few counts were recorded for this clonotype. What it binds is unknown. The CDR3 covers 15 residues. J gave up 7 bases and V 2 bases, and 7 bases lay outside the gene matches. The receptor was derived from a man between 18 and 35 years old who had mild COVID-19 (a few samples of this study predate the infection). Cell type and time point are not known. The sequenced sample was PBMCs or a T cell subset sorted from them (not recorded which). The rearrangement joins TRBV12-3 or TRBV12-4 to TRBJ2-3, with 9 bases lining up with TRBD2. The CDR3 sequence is CASSLLAGSPYTQYF. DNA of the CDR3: TGTGCCAGCAGTTTACTAGCGGGGTCGCCATATACGCAGTATTTT.